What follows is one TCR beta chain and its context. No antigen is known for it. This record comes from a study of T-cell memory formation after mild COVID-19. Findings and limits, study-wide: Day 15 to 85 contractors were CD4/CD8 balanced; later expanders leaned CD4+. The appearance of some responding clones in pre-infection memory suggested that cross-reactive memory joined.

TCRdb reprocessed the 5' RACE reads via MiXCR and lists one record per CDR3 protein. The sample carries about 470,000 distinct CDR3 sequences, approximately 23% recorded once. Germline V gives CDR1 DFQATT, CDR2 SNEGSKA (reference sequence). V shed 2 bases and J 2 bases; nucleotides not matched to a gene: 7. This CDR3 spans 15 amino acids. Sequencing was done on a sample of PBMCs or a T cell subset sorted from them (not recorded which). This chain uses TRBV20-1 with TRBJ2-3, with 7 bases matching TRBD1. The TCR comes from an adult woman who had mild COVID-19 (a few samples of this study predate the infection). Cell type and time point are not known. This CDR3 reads CSARLGGPFTDTQYF. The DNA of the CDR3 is TGCAGTGCTAGATTAGGGGGCCCCTTCACAGATACGCAGTATTTT.